The clone carrying this TCR beta chain has only a few counts. Its target is unknown. Template switching with 5'RACE generated the TCR cDNA and added a universal primer site and UMIs. TCRdb reprocessed the 5' RACE reads via MiXCR and lists one record per CDR3 protein. In the table there are about 170,000 distinct CDR3 sequences, approximately 11% of which are singletons. The sample is drawn from a study of T cells after yellow fever vaccination. Overall study results and limits: A small proportion of clonotypes was detected in both the CD4 and CD8 compartments. Booster sampling recovered most clones from primary vaccination (96% CD4, roughly 86% CD8). Though it reached lower strength, the secondary response hit its peak faster, day 5 versus 15.

The material sequenced was CD8+ T cells sorted from PBMCs, taken 15 days after the yellow fever booster vaccination. The sequence came from a man aged 18 to 29 who received the YFV17D yellow fever vaccine.

CDR3 bases: TGCAGCGTTGTTCGGGGGCCCGCGGGCACCGGGGAGCTGTTTTTT. Its translation: CSVVRGPAGTGELFF. The rearrangement links TRBV29-1 to TRBJ2-2; either TRBD1 or TRBD2 may fit D (6 bases each). Per the germline V gene, CDR1 is SQVTM and CDR2 is ANQGSEA. V lost 4 bases to trimming and J lost 4 bases, with 16 bases between them. This CDR3 has 15 residues.